This T cell receptor (beta chain) was sequenced in a study of Ad26.COV2.S vaccination and SARS-CoV-2 variants (dated by TCRdb to the early 2020s). With regard to the full study: Donors in the vaccine arm were drawn from COV1001, a multicentre, randomized, double-blind, placebo-controlled phase I-IIa trial testing Ad26.COV2.S in healthy adults. Ad26.COV2.S was given intramuscularly at 5x10^10 or 1x10^11 viral particles, as a single shot or as two shots 56 days apart. The specificity and breadth of SARS-CoV-2-reactive T cell receptors after Ad26.COV2.S vaccination were assessed by TCRbeta repertoire sequencing. The TCR-sequenced set comprised around 30 samples: roughly 19 Ad26.COV2.S vaccine recipients, 5 placebo recipients and 8 SARS-CoV-2 convalescent individuals. Participants in the trial were split at random into five groups of five each, receiving low-dose or high-dose Ad26.COV2.S once or twice, or else placebo on both occasions. Investigators did not know the trial group allocation while performing experiments and assessing outcomes.

Concerning this clone itself: The antigen it binds to is not known. It has no much larger one-base neighbor in the sample; base qualities were not kept.

Findings and caveats that apply to the study as a whole: The study was not powered to compare responses between vaccine doses or regimens. After vaccination, spike-specific CD8+ and CD4+ T cell responses were reported to show substantial breadth. It was noted by the authors that total T cell responses may have been underestimated by the TCR breadth and depth analyses. Vaccine and placebo recipients had comparable non-spike TCR breadth, which fits with the vaccine containing only spike. Spike-specific TCR breadth was higher in Ad26.COV2.S recipients than in placebo recipients (P = 0.0014).

The treatment or condition tag for this specimen amounts to: around 19 received Ad26.COV2.S at low or high dose, single or two shots; about 5 received placebo; per-sample allocation not given. For vaccine and placebo recipients, the sequenced repertoires came from samples collected on day 63 after the first injection. Between 29 July and 7 August 2020, Cohort 1b enrolled approximately 26 adults aged 18-55 years at one site in Boston, USA. Ad26.COV2.S was a replication-incompetent adenovirus type 26 vector expressing a prefusion-stabilized SARS-CoV-2 spike protein from the original Wuhan strain. The immunoSEQ Assay was the method used to sequence TCRbeta CDR3 regions. After extraction, genomic DNA underwent amplification by bias-controlled multiplex PCR, followed by high-throughput sequencing. The original pipeline was this. To quantify the absolute abundance of every unique TCRbeta CDR3 region, sequences were collapsed and filtered. T cell fraction was estimated by normalizing TCRbeta template counts to usable DNA, which was measured by amplifying reference genes present in all nucleated cells. Repertoire TCRs were annotated as SARS-CoV-2-specific by exact matching of V gene, CDR3 amino acid sequence and J gene to a known reactive TCR set. The reference SARS-CoV-2 TCR set was derived from MIRA and filtered for enrichment in COVID-19-positive ImmuneCODE repertoires, a step that removed public or cross-reactive TCRs. Using the MIRA antigens, annotated TCRs were further analysed by specific ORF or by position within an ORF. Breadth was defined as annotated unique rearrangements over total unique productive rearrangements; depth was the summed frequency of those rearrangements. Two-sided Wilcoxon rank-sum tests were used to compare TCR breadth between groups. Not all clones reach the TCRdb copy of this immuneACCESS table, which keeps in-frame sequences only. Checked studies attribute under half of the gap to unresolved V genes and leave the rest unexplained. V and J calls and clone size follow that table, whereas D and trimming were derived from the DNA. Across this sample there are some 350,000 clones, with 70% to 90% seen only once. The ten largest clones capture roughly 3.1% of the sample.

This clonotype originated in a person between 18 and 59 years old who received the Ad26.COV2.S COVID-19 vaccine or a placebo. The sequenced sample was peripheral blood, obtained in a trial of Ad26.COV2.S vaccine versus placebo.

CDR3 reads: CASSYSRYEQYF. The sequenced DNA: TGTGCCAGCAGTTACTCGCGATACGAGCAGTACTTC. The chain is assembled from TRBV6-2 or TRBV6-3 and TRBJ2-7; the D gene remains uncertain. Taken from cysteine to phenylalanine, the CDR3 has 12 residues. The retained sequence is limited to the CDR3, 36 bases, with the frame set at the first base. Reading the germline V gene gives CDR1 MNHEY and CDR2 SVGEGT. The V end loses 0 bases and the J end loses 4 bases, and a stretch of 4 bases separates them.